This T cell receptor (beta chain) is from a study of identical twins. General study points: Twin pairs' shared out-of-frame alpha sequences were enriched in low generation probability. The degree of excess twin sharing was weaker in beta out-of-frame sequences.

This clonotype was recorded at least ten times. Antigen specificity is unknown. Unique molecular identifiers were present on the cDNA, which also gained a universal primer site by template switching. MiXCR, run by TCRdb on the 5' RACE reads, gives a single entry per CDR3 protein. The table records about 150,000 distinct CDR3 sequences, around 3.5% of them present only once. CDR1 and CDR2 (germline): MNHNS, SASEGT. V shed 7 bases, J shed 4 bases, and the junction held 14 bases outside the gene matches. The CDR3 has 16 residues. Sequencing used memory T cells sorted from blood. V usage is TRBV6-1 and J usage is TRBJ2-3, with 7 nucleotides matching TRBD1. This TCR was recovered from a man between 18 and 29 years old in good health. The chain's CDR3 is CASTPGTALVADTQYF. The DNA of the CDR3 is TGTGCCAGCACCCCCGGGACAGCTTTGGTGGCAGATACGCAGTATTTT.